This T cell receptor beta chain is drawn from a study of T cell changes during pregnancy in multiple sclerosis. Trimming took 0 bases from V and 5 from J; bases not matched to a gene: 5. This CDR3 contains 15 residues. Germline V CDR1 and CDR2: SGHRS, YFSETQ. Method: immunoSEQ multiplex PCR; TCRdb's copy keeps in-frame clones and lacks some. The sample holds about 53,000 clones; around 91% are singletons and the top ten take roughly 5%. The sequencing used peripheral blood, collected after pregnancy. This TCR was sampled from a female donor in good health, enrolled as a control in a pregnancy study. The chain employs TRBV5-1 and TRBJ2-5; 9 bases line up with TRBD2. Here the CDR3 reads CASSLGSSGKETQYF. CDR3 coding DNA: TGCGCCAGCAGCTTGGGTTCTAGCGGGAAGGAGACCCAGTACTTC.